The 27 T cell receptor beta chains reported below all come from one sample, sequenced in a study of vaccination and CD4 T cells after COVID-19. Sequenced with the Oncomine TCR Beta short-read assay was DNA taken from cultured CD4+ T cells. MiXCR was run by TCRdb on the PCR reads, yielding one entry per CDR3 protein. Of under 4,500 distinct CDR3 sequences listed, around a fifth are singletons. These receptors have no identified antigens. Stated treatment: roughly 10-day PBMC culture with coronavirus spike peptide pools or control peptides (ViraFEST assay). The sample was CD4+ T cells from blood, cultured in vitro. The origin of the receptors is a human donor who had recovered from COVID-19.

The chain is built from TRBV5-1 and TRBJ1-2, with D possibly being TRBD1 (6 bases). Trimming took off 5 bases at V and 3 bases at J, with 14 bases between the two ends. Per the germline V gene, CDR1 is SGHRS and CDR2 is YFSETQ. The CDR3 spans 14 residues. CDR3 region: CASRWGGAYYGYTF. In DNA, the CDR3 is TGCGCCAGCAGATGGGGGGGGGCCTACTATGGCTACACCTTC.

This clonotype is judged medium-sized. The chain is built from TRBV12-3 or TRBV12-4 and TRBJ1-6; D remains ambiguous. The CDR3 runs to 13 residues. V gave up 6 bases and J gave up 6 bases, with 9 bases separating them. The CDR3 sequence: CASSGLINSPLHF. The CDR3 coding sequence is TGTGCCAGCAGCGGACTGATTAATTCACCCCTCCACTTT.

V gene TRBV27 combines with J gene TRBJ1-2; D is possibly TRBD1 (5 bases). Germline V gene data show CDR1 as MNHEY and CDR2 as SMNVEV (reference sequence). CDR3 length: 14 amino acids. The germline V and J ends were trimmed by 2 bases and 6 bases, with 13 bases remaining between them. Here the CDR3 DNA reads TGTGCCAGCAGTTTAATCCCTGGGGGAGATGGCTACACCTTC. Protein sequence: CASSLIPGGDGYTF.

This clonotype turned up a few times. The gene calls are TRBV20-1 and TRBJ2-5; the D gene is possibly TRBD2 (5 bases). The length of the CDR3 is 12 residues. V lost 6 bases, J lost 4 bases, and 12 bases lay in between. The V gene's germline CDR1 is DFQATT and CDR2 SNEGSKA (reference sequence). The CDR3 DNA follows: TGCAGTGCAAGGCCCAGCGGAGAGACCCAGTACTTC. This encodes CSARPSGETQYF.

This clonotype ranks as medium-sized (0.01 to 0.1%). This chain connects TRBV2 to TRBJ2-3; 7 bases are shared with TRBD1. The CDR3 is 15 amino acids. The junction had 16 bases not matched to a gene; V was cut back by 7 bases and J by 9 bases. The V gene's germline CDR1 is SNHLY and CDR2 FYNNEI. The CDR3 sequence: CASTSDGVVQGTQYF. CDR3 in DNA: TGTGCCAGCACCTCGGACGGTGTGGTACAGGGGACGCAGTATTTT.

The V call is TRBV20-1, the J call TRBJ2-1; 10 bases are shared with TRBD2. Germline assignment: CDR1 DFQATT and CDR2 SNEGSKA (reference sequence). Losses at the gene ends were 3 bases for V and 4 bases for J; bases not matched to a gene: 6. CDR3 length: 15 residues. CDR3 sequence (DNA): TGCAGTGCTAGGCCTAGCGGGGGATTGTACAATGAGCAGTTCTTC. This codes for CSARPSGGLYNEQFF.

A few counts support this clonotype. The rearrangement uses TRBV10-2 and TRBJ1-5; weak D call: TRBD1 (5 bases). V was clipped by 2 bases and J by 6 bases, with 11 bases between them. Germline V gene sequence: CDR1 WSHSY, CDR2 SAAADI. The CDR3 consists of 14 residues. As DNA, the CDR3 is TGCGCCAGCAGTGAGACGGGGGGTGGTCAGCCCCAGCATTTT. Protein: CASSETGGGQPQHF.

V usage is TRBV6-1 and J usage is TRBJ2-5; D may correspond to TRBD1 or TRBD2 (6 bases each). CDR3 length: 13 residues. Trimming took 6 bases from V and 0 from J, leaving 8 bases between them. Germline V CDR1 and CDR2: MNHNS, SASEGT. The CDR3 DNA reads TGTGCCAGCAGAGGGGGGAACCAAGAGACCCAGTACTTC. Protein: CASRGGNQETQYF.

V and J are TRBV30 and TRBJ2-7, with a possible D match to TRBD2 (6 bases). V was shortened by 8 bases and J by 1 base, with 9 bases between the two germline ends. The CDR3 is 11 amino acids. Germline CDR1 GTSNPN, CDR2 SVGIG (reference sequence). CDR3 nucleotides: TGTGCCCGCGGGACTTCCTACGAGCAGTACTTC. Amino acid sequence: CARGTSYEQYF.

This clonotype is labeled large. For the CDR3, the DNA is TGTGCCAGCAGGGACGGAGCTAACTATGGCTACACCTTC. It specifies CASRDGANYGYTF. This chain links TRBV2 with TRBJ1-2; D remains unclear. This CDR3 region has 13 residues. V was cut by 6 bases and J by 0 bases, with 8 bases left in between. In germline, CDR1 is SNHLY, CDR2 FYNNEI.

Points on this clonotype: One base away lies a much larger clone, so this may be a sequencing read error. The chain recombines TRBV30 with TRBJ2-1; weak D call: TRBD1 (5 bases). CDR1 and CDR2 from the germline V gene are GTSNPN and SVGIG (reference sequence). Trimming stripped 4 bases from V and 7 bases from J, with 17 bases between. CDR3 length equals 14 residues. The CDR3 loop reads CAWNGAPLTNEQFF. CDR3 sequence (DNA): TGTGCCTGGAATGGGGCCCCTCTTACAAATGAGCAGTTCTTC.

This sequence joins TRBV15 and TRBJ2-5; 7 bases line up with TRBD2. Germline V gene sequence: CDR1 LNHNV, CDR2 YYDKDF (reference sequence). The ends lost 5 bases at V and 5 bases at J; junction bases unmatched: 8. This CDR3 region has 14 residues. CDR3 nucleotides: TGTGCCACCAGCCCGACTAGCTACGGGGAGACCCAGTACTTC. It yields the protein CATSPTSYGETQYF.

By frequency in the sample, this clonotype is medium-sized (0.01 to 0.1%). This rearrangement joins TRBV6-1 to TRBJ2-7, with D perhaps being TRBD1 or TRBD2 (5 bases each). Trimming removed 6 bases from V and 6 bases from J, with 18 bases in between. CDR3 size: 14 residues. Germline CDR1 MNHNS, CDR2 SASEGT. CDR3 loop: CASRKAGDHGEQYF. In DNA form, the CDR3 reads TGTGCCAGCAGGAAAGCCGGGGACCACGGCGAGCAGTACTTC.

V and J are TRBV19 and TRBJ1-5; D might be TRBD1 (5 bases). V dropped 3 bases and J dropped 3 bases, with 18 bases sitting between them. CDR1 and CDR2 (germline): LNHDA, SQIVND (reference sequence). The CDR3 has 17 residues. Written as DNA, the CDR3 is TGTGCCAGTAGTATTAATTTTGGGCAGGGCCCCAATCAGCCCCAGCATTTT. Residues: CASSINFGQGPNQPQHF.

The V call is TRBV11-3, the J call TRBJ2-4; D remains ambiguous. V dropped 1 base and J dropped 6 bases, with 13 bases sitting between them. The CDR3 loop spans 15 amino acids. Looked up from germline, CDR1 is SGHNT and CDR2 is YENEEA. CDR3 sequence (DNA): TGTGCCAGCAGCTTAGGCCCAGGAACTGGAAACATTCAGTACTTC. Translation: CASSLGPGTGNIQYF.

The chain employs TRBV6-1 and TRBJ2-7, with TRBD2 as a possible D gene (5 bases). CDR3 length: 16 residues. The V end was cut by 2 bases, the J end by 0 bases, with 14 bases between. Looked up from germline, CDR1 is MNHNS and CDR2 is SASEGT. Here the CDR3 DNA reads TGTGCCAGCAGTGAAAGGGCTAGCCAACCCTCCTACGAGCAGTACTTC. Its protein is CASSERASQPSYEQYF.

V gene TRBV6-1 combines with J gene TRBJ2-5; perhaps TRBD1 as D (5 bases). The CDR3 is 13 amino acids. CDR1 is MNHNS, CDR2 SASEGT, per germline. With 7 bases removed from V and 5 bases from J, the gap between germline ends came to 14 bases. The CDR3 loop reads CASTAPGSETQYF. Written as DNA, the CDR3 is TGTGCCAGCACTGCCCCAGGGTCGGAGACCCAGTACTTC.

This clonotype was seen more than once but under ten times. This chain connects TRBV4-2 to TRBJ2-5, with 13 bases matching TRBD2. Trimming took 2 bases from V and 3 from J; bases not matched to a gene: 3. The CDR3 sequence is 16 residues long. Germline CDR1 and CDR2: LGHNA and YNFKEQ. CDR3 coding DNA: TGTGCCAGCAGCCAAACTAGCGGGGGGGCCGAAGAGACCCAGTACTTC. The encoded protein is CASSQTSGGAEETQYF.

By share of the sample, this clonotype is large (0.1 to 1%). CDR3 bases: TGTGCCAGCGGGGAGGGAAACACCATATATTTT. The encoded protein is CASGEGNTIYF. The chain carries TRBV28 and TRBJ1-3; the D is unclear. V gave up 8 bases and J gave up 4 bases, with 6 bases separating them. The germline V gene encodes CDR1 MDHEN and CDR2 SYDVKM. The CDR3 runs 11 residues.

In its sample, this clonotype was seen a few times. The chain joins TRBV7-3 to TRBJ2-5; D possibly matches TRBD1 or TRBD2 (5 bases each). Germline lookup yields CDR1 SGHTA and CDR2 FQGTGA. Trimming removed 5 bases at V and 6 bases at J, with 16 bases between. CDR3 length: 14 residues. The CDR3 nucleotides read TGTGCCAGCAGCCCCGGGGCTAGCAGCCAGACCCAGTACTTC. Translated: CASSPGASSQTQYF. Based on the CDR3 plus reference TRBV7-3 and TRBJ2-5, the full variable domain is GAGVSQTPSNKVTEKGKYVELRCDPISGHTALYWYRQSLGQGPEFLIYFQGTGAADDSGLPNDRFFAVRPEGSVSTLKIQRTERGDSAVYLCASSPGASSQTQYFGPGTRLLVL.

The genes are TRBV2 and TRBJ1-2; no clear D. In germline, CDR1 is SNHLY, CDR2 FYNNEI. Trimming removed 8 bases from V and 9 bases from J, with 13 bases in between. The length of the CDR3 is 11 residues. CDR3 in amino acids: CASYNPGSYTF. As DNA, the CDR3 is TGTGCCAGCTACAACCCGGGGAGCTACACCTTC.

This clonotype was seen only a few times. The genes are TRBV7-2 and TRBJ1-2; possibly TRBD1 for D (6 bases). The CDR3 covers 12 residues. The germline V gene encodes CDR1 SGHTA and CDR2 FQGNSA. The V and J ends lost 9 bases and 6 bases respectively, with 14 bases between them. CDR3 loop: CASSQGFDGYTF. The CDR3 DNA reads TGTGCCAGTTCACAGGGCTTCGATGGCTACACCTTC.

This clonotype was seen only a few times. The chain couples TRBV9 to TRBJ2-1, with 7 positions matching TRBD2. The CDR3 consists of 14 residues. Germline V lookup: CDR1 SGDLS, CDR2 YYNGEE. With 4 bases clipped from V and 6 bases from J, the junction kept 7 bases outside the gene matches. The CDR3 region is CASSTRTGGNEQFF. DNA of the CDR3: TGTGCCAGCAGCACGCGGACGGGGGGCAATGAGCAGTTCTTC.

The rearrangement links TRBV9 to TRBJ1-5; no reliable D call. CDR3 length equals 13 residues. Trimming pared 3 bases from V and 5 bases from J, leaving 9 bases between. Germline lookup yields CDR1 SGDLS and CDR2 YYNGEE. In DNA form, the CDR3 reads TGTGCCAGCAGCGGAGGAATAGATCAGCCCCAGCATTTT. It codes for CASSGGIDQPQHF.

This rearrangement joins TRBV10-3 to TRBJ1-1, with D uncertain. The germline V gene has CDR1 ENHRY and CDR2 SYGVKD. V lost 9 bases to trimming and J lost 3 bases, with 14 bases between them. This CDR3 spans 13 amino acids. The CDR3 protein is CAMQVRQDTEAFF. The CDR3 bases are TGTGCCATGCAGGTCAGGCAGGACACTGAAGCTTTCTTT.

The chain recombines TRBV7-3 with TRBJ2-4; D perhaps matches TRBD1 (5 bases). V was shortened by 1 base and J by 0 bases, with 16 bases between the two germline ends. The CDR3 totals 18 residues. Germline assignment: CDR1 SGHTA and CDR2 FQGTGA. The CDR3 nucleotides are TGTGCCAGCAGCTTAAGGGTTCAGGGATCGCTAGCCAAAAACATTCAGTACTTC. Amino acids: CASSLRVQGSLAKNIQYF.

CDR3 sequence: CASSFSGGGRGDEQFF. CDR3 nucleotides: TGTGCCAGCAGCTTTAGCGGGGGGGGCCGTGGGGATGAGCAGTTCTTC. The rearrangement joins TRBV7-6 to TRBJ2-1; 11 positions match TRBD2. Germline V gene data show CDR1 as SGHVS and CDR2 as FNYEAQ. This CDR3 comprises 16 residues. Trimming at V came to 3 bases and at J to 8 bases, leaving 9 bases not matched to a gene.